The rows below give T cell receptor beta chains drawn from one sample of a study of T cell changes during pregnancy in multiple sclerosis. The repertoire was sequenced with immunoSEQ multiplex PCR; TCRdb's copy has only in-frame clones and lacks some. The top ten hold about 0.92% of the sample, which has about 68,000 clones, around 90% seen once. This sample comprised peripheral blood, obtained in the second trimester of pregnancy. Source of these receptors: a female donor with multiple sclerosis, enrolled in a pregnancy study. The CDR3 runs from the conserved cysteine through the conserved F or W. A D gene is named only where the DNA matches it firmly. The size field is filled for only some rows; it gives once, few, many or a size class.

-,-,TRBJ2-1,TRBV7-7,TGTGCCAGCAGCTTAGCGGCGGGGGCCGCCTACAATGAGCAGTTCTTC,CASSLAAGAAYNEQFF
-,-,TRBJ1-1,TRBV9,TGTGCCAGCAAAGGGGCGAACACTGAAGCTTTCTTT,CASKGANTEAFF
-,-,TRBJ2-3,TRBV4-1,TGCGCCAGCAGCCCCTGGGGAGGCCTCCCGGCCCAAGGCACAGATACGCAGTATTTT,CASSPWGGLPAQGTDTQYF
-,-,TRBJ2-7,TRBV6-1,TGTGCCAGCAGCGACCCCAGGGATTCCTACGAGCAGTACTTC,CASSDPRDSYEQYF
-,-,TRBJ1-2,TRBV2,TGTGCCAGCAGTGAACCCGCAGGGCTTCAGGGCTACACCTTC,CASSEPAGLQGYTF
TRBD2,-,TRBJ2-1,TRBV2,TGTGCCAGCAGGCCCCCGGGACTATATCACAATGAGCAGTTCTTC,CASRPPGLYHNEQFF
TRBD1,-,TRBJ2-3,TRBV29-1,TGCAGCGTTGATTCAAGGGGGCTCTCTAGCACAGATACGCAGTATTTT,CSVDSRGLSSTDTQYF
TRBD2,-,TRBJ2-1,TRBV4-3,TGCGCCAGCAGCCAAGGTGGGACTAGCGGGGCGAATGAGCAGTTCTTC,CASSQGGTSGANEQFF
-,few,TRBJ1-1,TRBV30,TGTGCCTGGAGTGTGAAAGGGGCGGTGTACACTGAAGCTTTCTTT,CAWSVKGAVYTEAFF
TRBD2,once,TRBJ2-5,TRBV7-2,TGTGCCAGCAGCTTACAGAGACTAGCGGGGCTTCAAGAGACCCAGTACTTC,CASSLQRLAGLQETQYF
TRBD2,-,TRBJ2-5,TRBV29-1,TGCAGCGTGAGTTTTCTAGCGGGGGTTAGATCGACCCAGTACTTC,CSVSFLAGVRSTQYF
-,-,TRBJ2-2,TRBV21-1,TGTGCCAGCAGCACCCAGAGCCGTACCGGGACAGGGTTCACCGTTGGGGAGCTGTTTTTT,CASSTQSRTGTGFTVGELFF
-,few,TRBJ1-2,TRBV18,TGTGCCAGCTCACGTCAACAGGGAGGGTATGGCTACACCTTC,CASSRQQGGYGYTF
TRBD1,few,TRBJ1-6,TRBV5-6,TGTGCCAGCAGCGGCGGACAGGGGAAGGTTTCACCCCTCCACTTT,CASSGGQGKVSPLHF
-,-,TRBJ1-1,TRBV5-1,TGCGCCAGCAGCTTGGACAGGGTGAACACTGAAGCTTTCTTT,CASSLDRVNTEAFF
-,-,TRBJ1-6,TRBV12-5,TGTGCTAGTGGGGCCGACAGCAATTCACCCCTCCACTTT,CASGADSNSPLHF
TRBD1,-,TRBJ1-3,TRBV7-2,TGTGCCAGCAGCCCAATCCGGACAGGGTGGGACTCTGGAAACACCATATATTTT,CASSPIRTGWDSGNTIYF
TRBD1,-,TRBJ2-2,TRBV5-1,TGCGCCCCACGTTCCGGGCAGGGGGCACTGGGGGAGCTGTTTTTT,CAPRSGQGALGELFF
TRBD1,-,TRBJ2-2,TRBV7-3,TGTGCCAGCAGCTTACGCGGCAGCGGGACAGGGTTTCTCACCGGGGAGCTGTTTTTT,CASSLRGSGTGFLTGELFF
-,once,TRBJ2-3,TRBV5-5,TGTGCCAGCAGCTCCGGGGAAACGCAGTATTTT,CASSSGETQYF
-,-,TRBJ1-2,TRBV11-2,TGTGCCAGCGCTAGTTCGGTTAGTTTGTGGGGCTACACCTTC,CASASSVSLWGYTF
-,-,TRBJ1-1,TRBV9,TGTGCCAGCAGCCCAGACACGAACACTGAAGCTTTCTTT,CASSPDTNTEAFF
TRBD1,-,TRBJ1-5,TRBV7-9,TGTGCCAGCAGCAGGGACAGGGGACACCAGCCCCAGCATTTT,CASSRDRGHQPQHF
TRBD2,-,TRBJ2-5,TRBV7-6,TGTGCCAGCAGCTTAGCGCTAGCGGGGGCTATCCAAGAGACCCAGTACTTC,CASSLALAGAIQETQYF
-,-,TRBJ1-1,TRBV4-3,TGCGCCAGCAGCCAAGCAAACTCCTACACTGAAGCTTTCTTT,CASSQANSYTEAFF
-,-,TRBJ2-1,TRBV2,TGTGCCAGCAGTGAAGGCCTAAGCTCCTACAATGAGCAGTTCTTC,CASSEGLSSYNEQFF
-,-,TRBJ1-2,TRBV11-3,TGTGCCAGCAGCTTAGGATCCCGGACTCTGGATGGCTACACCTTC,CASSLGSRTLDGYTF
-,once,TRBJ2-7,TRBV25-1,TGTGCCAGCAGTTCTACAGGGAAAGGGGCCCTATACGAGCAGTACTTC,CASSSTGKGALYEQYF
TRBD1,-,TRBJ2-7,TRBV7-2,TGTGCCAGCAGCTTAGCGCTCACAGGGGGCTACGAGCAGTACTTC,CASSLALTGGYEQYF